This record looks at one TCR beta chain sequence and its context. Its antigen remains unknown. The sample is drawn from a study of T cell repertoires in cytomegalovirus infection. Study details: Peptides in the study included HLA-C-restricted and HLA-B-restricted CMV epitopes. TCR beta signatures that were public indicated CMV infection and matching HLA type. Points from the study as a whole: Frequencies of public TCR beta families were cumulated, and this identified carriers of CMV plus the relevant HLA. HLA-C-restricted CMV-specific TCR beta clonotypes prevailed in the ex vivo response.

The CDR3 runs to 16 residues. The V and J ends lost 6 bases and 1 base respectively, with 16 bases between them. Germline lookup yields CDR1 MNHEY and CDR2 SMNVEV (reference sequence). TCRdb re-called the reads through MiXCR, storing one row per CDR3 protein. The sample has about 920,000 distinct CDR3 sequences, roughly 31% seen once. The source of this sequence is a human donor in good health (CMV status not recorded). Some clones in this sample may be carry-over from other donors' samples. This sample comprised cultured CD8+ T cells from PBMCs, obtained from culture after CMV antigen stimulation. V usage is TRBV27 and J usage is TRBJ2-4; a weak D match, TRBD1 (5 bases). The CDR3 loop is CASRQGVSAAKNIQYF. CDR3 bases: TGTGCCAGCAGACAAGGGGTTTCCGCGGCCAAAAACATTCAGTACTTC.